The clone carrying this TCR beta chain has just a few counts. This sample stems from a study of shared clonotypes between healthy human individuals. Study-wide background: Donors had three CD4 naive, three CD4 memory, two CD8 naive and one CD8 memory plate apiece.

Germline trimming cut 6 bases from V and 4 bases from J; bases unmatched to any gene: 12. The germline V gene has CDR1 SNHLY and CDR2 FYNNEI. CDR3 size: 18 residues. Clones were read by immunoSEQ multiplex PCR, and TCRdb kept only the in-frame ones, dropping some. The profile shows under 750,000 clones, 72% of them singletons. The rearrangement joins TRBV2 to TRBJ2-1, with TRBD2 identical over 13 bases. The clonotype was recovered from a woman aged 25-40 years in good health. The sample was memory CD4+ T cells sorted from blood. Subset denoted: CD45RA-negative fraction. As DNA, the CDR3 is TGTGCCAGCAGGGGAATGGGAACTAGCGGGAGGGTTTACAATGAGCAGTTCTTC. This sequence encodes CASRGMGTSGRVYNEQFF.